These 30 T cell receptor beta chains were sequenced from one sample in a study of blood T cell repertoires in COVID-19. This table comes from immunoSEQ multiplex PCR, and its TCRdb copy is limited to in-frame clones, with some not included. Among approximately 300,000 clones listed, 70% to 90% were seen once. Sequences were obtained from PBMCs or T cells enriched from blood (not recorded which). All receptors come from a woman younger than 45 who had recovered from COVID-19.

The rearrangement links TRBV9 to TRBJ1-3; D is unresolved. Germline lookup yields CDR1 SGDLS and CDR2 YYNGEE. Trimming removed 3 bases at V and 2 bases at J, with 9 bases between. The CDR3 totals 14 residues. The CDR3 nucleotides are TGTGCCAGCAGCGCAGACTTGGCTGGAAACACCATATATTTT. This codes for CASSADLAGNTIYF.

The chain has TRBV4-3 and TRBJ2-7; perhaps TRBD2 as D (5 bases). Trimming took off 1 base at V and 0 bases at J, with 7 bases between the two ends. Germline assignment: CDR1 LGHNA and CDR2 YSLEER. This CDR3 is 14 amino acids long. The CDR3 is CASSQASNSYEQYF. As DNA, the CDR3 is TGCGCCAGCAGCCAAGCTAGCAACTCCTACGAGCAGTACTTC.

With regard to this clone: In the same sample, other DNA sequences code for this CDR3. This chain uses TRBV5-1 with TRBJ1-2; D unresolved. The CDR3 totals 13 residues. Trimming shortened V by 4 bases and J by 2 bases, and 9 bases separated the two germline ends. CDR1 is SGHRS and CDR2 is YFSETQ in the germline V gene. CDR3 DNA: TGCGCCAGCAGCCCGGAGGCCAACTATGGCTACACCTTC. Translated: CASSPEANYGYTF.

In its sample, this clone was seen once. The chain has TRBV30 and TRBJ2-7, with TRBD2 as a possible D gene (7 bases). CDR3 length: 15 residues. The germline V and J ends were trimmed by 2 bases and 5 bases, with 19 bases remaining between them. From germline, CDR1 is GTSNPN and CDR2 SVGIG (reference sequence). The CDR3 DNA is TGTGCCTGGAGTTTGGGGGGGACAACGACTCACGAGCAGTACTTC. It specifies CAWSLGGTTTHEQYF. The full variable domain, its missing parts supplied by reference TRBV30 and TRBJ2-7, is SQTIHQWPATLVQPVGSPLSLECTVEGTSNPNLYWYRQAAGRGLQLLFYSVGIGQISSEVPQNLSASRPQDRQFILSSKKLLLSDSGFYLCAWSLGGTTTHEQYFGPGTRLTVT.

V and J are TRBV7-9 and TRBJ1-2, with 8 bases lining up with TRBD1. Trimming removed 4 bases from V and 4 bases from J; junction bases left unmatched: 2. This CDR3 spans 13 amino acids. Germline lookup yields CDR1 SEHNR and CDR2 FQNEAQ (reference sequence). The CDR3 sequence: CASSYTGGYGYTF. Written as DNA, the CDR3 is TGTGCCAGCAGCTATACAGGGGGCTATGGCTACACCTTC. Full variable domain (missing parts from reference TRBV7-9 and TRBJ1-2): DTGVSQNPRHKITKRGQNVTFRCDPISEHNRLYWYRQTLGQGPEFLTYFQNEAQLEKSRLLSDRFSAERPKGSFSTLEIQRTEQGDSAMYLCASSYTGGYGYTFGSGTRLTVV.

DNA for the CDR3: TGTGCCAGCAGCTTCCTCGCTAACTATGGCTACACCTTC. It encodes CASSFLANYGYTF. The rearrangement links TRBV5-8 to TRBJ1-2, with D uncertain. Germline values: CDR1 SGHTS, CDR2 YDEGEE. V lost 2 bases and J lost 0, with 5 bases in between. CDR3 length equals 13 residues.

A few counts support this clone. The V and J genes are TRBV9 and TRBJ2-5, with TRBD2 matching over 7 bases. This CDR3 comprises 14 residues. From germline, CDR1 is SGDLS and CDR2 YYNGEE. Germline trimming cut 6 bases from V and 0 bases from J; bases unmatched to any gene: 5. The CDR3 is CASTAGRYQETQYF. The CDR3 DNA sequence: TGTGCCAGCACAGCGGGGAGATACCAAGAGACCCAGTACTTC.

This chain connects TRBV30 to TRBJ1-1, with D perhaps matching TRBD1 (5 bases). The CDR3 has 16 amino acids. The germline V and J ends were trimmed by 2 bases and 1 base, with 17 bases remaining between them. Germline CDR1 is GTSNPN and CDR2 is SVGIG (reference sequence). DNA of the CDR3: TGTGCCTGGAGTTCTTGGGGCACAGCGAAGAACACTGAAGCTTTCTTT. Residues: CAWSSWGTAKNTEAFF.

The chain links TRBV19 to TRBJ1-2; tentative D call: TRBD1 (6 bases). Trimming removed 6 bases from V and 8 bases from J, with 22 bases in between. The CDR3 runs to 15 residues. Germline assignment: CDR1 LNHDA and CDR2 SQIVND (reference sequence). The CDR3 loop reads CASSPTGGGAQGYTF. The CDR3 nucleotides are TGTGCCAGTAGCCCCACGGGAGGGGGGGCGCAAGGCTACACCTTC.

This sequence joins TRBV5-1 and TRBJ1-3; possible D gene TRBD1, 5 bases. The germline CDR1 and CDR2 sequences are SGHRS and YFSETQ. Trimming pared 9 bases from V and 9 bases from J, leaving 25 bases between. This CDR3 is 15 amino acids long. The CDR3 DNA reads TGCGCCACGCCCCCCGGGAGGGGAGGACGGAGCACCATATATTTT. Its translation: CATPPGRGGRSTIYF.

CDR3 bases: TGTGCCAGCACCCGGTTATCCAGCACAGATACGCAGTATTTT. Amino acid sequence: CASTRLSSTDTQYF. The rearrangement uses TRBV27 and TRBJ2-3; D ambiguous. The CDR3 loop spans 14 amino acids. Per the germline V gene, CDR1 is MNHEY and CDR2 is SMNVEV (reference sequence). V dropped 7 bases and J dropped 0 bases, with 11 bases sitting between them.

This chain uses TRBV15 with TRBJ2-6; D may be TRBD1 (6 bases). The V gene's germline CDR1 is LNHNV and CDR2 YYDKDF (reference sequence). The CDR3 length is 16 residues. The germline V and J ends were trimmed by 1 base and 0 bases, with 7 bases remaining between them. CDR3 amino acids: CATSRVGGSGANVLTF. Here the CDR3 DNA reads TGTGCCACCAGCAGAGTAGGGGGCTCTGGGGCCAACGTCCTGACTTTC.

This clone has more than one count but fewer than ten. The genes are TRBV19 and TRBJ1-5, with 7 positions matching TRBD1. This CDR3 comprises 16 residues. V was pared by 2 bases and J by 3 bases, with 7 bases of the junction left unmatched. Germline V lookup: CDR1 LNHDA, CDR2 SQIVND (reference sequence). DNA of the CDR3: TGTGCCAGTAGTATATATGGGACAGCCCACAATCAGCCCCAGCATTTT. Protein product: CASSIYGTAHNQPQHF. Together with reference TRBV19 and TRBJ1-5, the CDR3 gives the full variable domain: DGGITQSPKYLFRKEGQNVTLSCEQNLNHDAMYWYRQDPGQGLRLIYYSQIVNDFQKGDIAEGYSVSREKKESFPLTVTSAQKNPTAFYLCASSIYGTAHNQPQHFGDGTRLSIL.

This clone was recorded only once. The chain employs TRBV5-1 and TRBJ2-3; TRBD2 agrees at 12 bases. From germline, CDR1 is SGHRS and CDR2 YFSETQ. This CDR3 has 17 residues. The V segment lost 3 bases and the J segment 7 bases; nucleotides outside the gene matches: 12. The CDR3 loop is CASSSSGGASSLHTQYF. CDR3 coding DNA: TGCGCCAGCAGCTCTAGCGGGGGGGCTTCATCTCTACATACGCAGTATTTT.

J is TRBJ2-7 and V is TRBV7-9, with 7 nucleotides matching TRBD1. The CDR3 covers 15 residues. Germline V gene lookup returns CDR1 SEHNR and CDR2 FQNEAQ (reference sequence). V dropped 1 base and J dropped 2; count of bases not matched to a gene: 5. The CDR3 bases are TGTGCCAGCAGCTTAGTCGGACAGGCCGCCTACGAGCAGTACTTC. It is translated as CASSLVGQAAYEQYF.

This clone was counted once. The V call is TRBV12-3 or TRBV12-4, the J call TRBJ1-1; D unresolved. Trimming cost V 5 bases and J 6 bases, with 13 bases left between them. The CDR3 length is 13 residues. Here the CDR3 DNA reads TGTGCCAGCAGTGTCCGAATGGCTGCTGAAGCTTTCTTT. Amino acids: CASSVRMAAEAFF.

This CDR3 reads CASSQRDTDNSPLHF. CDR3 in DNA: TGTGCCAGCAGCCAGAGGGACACCGACAATTCACCCCTCCACTTT. This chain uses TRBV3-1 (or the pseudogene TRBV3-2) with TRBJ1-6; TRBD1 might be the D (6 bases). The CDR3 runs to 15 residues. The germline V and J ends were trimmed by 3 bases and 7 bases, with 13 bases remaining between them. Germline CDR1 and CDR2: LGHDT and YNNKEL (reference sequence).

The genes are TRBV6-1 and TRBJ1-6; no clear D gene. The CDR3 is 16 residues long. CDR1 and CDR2 from the germline V gene are MNHNS and SASEGT. V was pared by 2 bases and J by 8 bases, with 16 bases between. The CDR3 coding sequence is TGTGCCAGCAGTGAATGGGAGGGTCCGCCTTATTCACCCCTCCACTTT. The encoded protein is CASSEWEGPPYSPLHF.

V gene TRBV6-5 combines with J gene TRBJ1-1; D is uncertain. The CDR3 sequence is 15 residues long. The germline gives CDR1 MNHEY, CDR2 SVGAGI. V was trimmed by 6 bases and J by 1 base, leaving 15 bases between them. The CDR3 region is CASRPDWSRNTEAFF. The CDR3 bases are TGTGCCAGCAGGCCGGATTGGAGTAGGAACACTGAAGCTTTCTTT.

The V gene is TRBV2, the J gene TRBJ1-5; 8 positions match TRBD1. CDR1 and CDR2 from the germline V gene are SNHLY and FYNNEI. The V gene end was trimmed by 7 bases and the J gene end by 3 bases; junction bases not matched to a gene: 5. The CDR3 sequence is 14 residues long. This chain's CDR3 is CASNMGQVNQPQHF. Written as DNA, the CDR3 is TGTGCCAGCAACATGGGACAGGTCAATCAGCCCCAGCATTTT.

The gene calls are TRBV9 and TRBJ1-5; the D is unclear. The germline V gene encodes CDR1 SGDLS and CDR2 YYNGEE. The CDR3 contains 15 residues. Trimming pared 4 bases from V and 4 bases from J, leaving 15 bases between. CDR3 sequence (DNA): TGTGCCAGCAGCCCCTCTGAGAGCCGAAATCAGCCCCAGCATTTT. Translated: CASSPSESRNQPQHF.

The chain carries TRBV6-5 and TRBJ1-2; 8 positions match TRBD1. Germline V CDR1 and CDR2: MNHEY, SVGAGI. The CDR3 is 13 amino acids. V trimming: 7 bases; J trimming: 8 bases; junction bases outside the gene matches: 9. The CDR3 spells CASTPMGQDGYTF. DNA for the CDR3: TGTGCCAGCACCCCGATGGGACAGGACGGCTACACCTTC.

The chain uses TRBV6-4 and TRBJ1-1; D perhaps matches TRBD1 (5 bases). Trimming took off 6 bases at V and 11 bases at J, with 13 bases between the two ends. CDR3 size: 11 residues. The germline V gene has CDR1 MRHNA and CDR2 SNTAGT. This chain's CDR3 is CASRRGREAFF. The CDR3 nucleotides are TGTGCCAGCAGAAGGGGACGGGAGGCTTTCTTT.

J is TRBJ1-2 and V is TRBV6-1; a weak D match, TRBD1 (5 bases). Deletions cut 2 bases from V and 7 bases from J, with 11 bases between. Germline loops: CDR1 MNHNS, CDR2 SASEGT. CDR3 length equals 13 residues. CDR3 DNA: TGTGCCAGCAGTGAATATGTGCAGGGTGGCTACACCTTC. Amino acid sequence: CASSEYVQGGYTF.

The chain is built from TRBV5-1 and TRBJ2-2; 7 nucleotides line up with TRBD1. V trimming: 9 bases; J trimming: 0 bases; junction bases outside the gene matches: 5. This CDR3 is 14 amino acids long. Germline V lookup: CDR1 SGHRS, CDR2 YFSETQ. The CDR3 protein is CATKGQSNTGELFF. Written as DNA, the CDR3 is TGCGCCACCAAGGGACAGTCGAACACCGGGGAGCTGTTTTTT.

This chain uses TRBV29-1 with TRBJ1-3; perhaps TRBD1 as D (5 bases). The CDR3 length is 15 residues. Trimming pared 3 bases from V and 2 bases from J, leaving 14 bases between. CDR1 is SQVTM and CDR2 is ANQGSEA in the germline V gene. The DNA for the CDR3 is TGCAGCGTTGATGGGGGGGGTGCTACTGGAAACACCATATATTTT. It codes for CSVDGGGATGNTIYF.

The V call is TRBV11-2, the J call TRBJ2-2; 8 nucleotides line up with TRBD2. CDR1 SGHAT and CDR2 FQNNGV come from the germline V gene. The CDR3 runs 17 residues. J lost 1 base, V lost 6 bases, and 10 bases had no gene match. The CDR3 region is CASRDRGSGKNTGELFF. The DNA of the CDR3 is TGTGCCAGCAGGGATAGAGGTAGCGGGAAGAACACCGGGGAGCTGTTTTTT.

This clone was seen only a few times. The chain is built from TRBV15 and TRBJ1-2; D might be TRBD1 (6 bases). Germline lookup yields CDR1 LNHNV and CDR2 YYDKDF (reference sequence). The CDR3 is 13 amino acids. Trimming cost V 8 bases and J 6 bases, with 16 bases left between them. The CDR3 is CATSPGGLDGYTF. The CDR3 DNA reads TGTGCCACCTCCCCGGGGGGGCTGGATGGCTACACCTTC.

The V and J genes are TRBV30 and TRBJ1-2; D remains ambiguous. The ends were cut back, 3 bases at V and 6 bases at J, with 17 bases in the middle. This CDR3 spans 14 amino acids. CDR1 GTSNPN and CDR2 SVGIG come from the germline V gene (reference sequence). The CDR3 nucleotides are TGTGCCTGGAGGATTACAACAGTGAACCATGGCTACACCTTC. Its protein is CAWRITTVNHGYTF.

J is TRBJ1-5 and V is TRBV5-6; D unclear. This CDR3 comprises 15 residues. V was trimmed by 1 base and J by 1 base, leaving 9 bases between them. Germline V gene sequence: CDR1 SGHDT, CDR2 YYEEEE. CDR3 nucleotides: TGTGCCAGCAGCTTGAGAGGGAACAGCAATCAGCCCCAGCATTTT. It yields the protein CASSLRGNSNQPQHF.